In this sample, the clone carrying this T cell receptor (beta chain) turned up a few times. The target antigen is unknown. V was clipped by 2 bases and J by 4 bases, with 9 bases between them. Germline CDR1 SGHTA, CDR2 FQGNSA. CDR3 length equals 14 residues. UMIs and a universal primer site were added when TCR cDNA was made by 5'RACE template switching. In TCRdb, the 5' RACE reads were re-called with MiXCR into one record per CDR3 protein. This sample has about 580,000 distinct CDR3 sequences, with around 16% found just once. This sample is drawn from a study of T cells after yellow fever vaccination. Study conclusions and caveats: Boosting was followed by the reappearance of most primary-vaccination clones (less than 98% CD4, 85% to 90% CD8). Weaker overall, the secondary response nonetheless peaked faster (day 5 versus 15).

The source was PBMCs, collected 5 to 6 days after the first yellow fever vaccination. The source of this sequence is a young man who received the YFV17D yellow fever vaccine. The chain joins TRBV7-2 to TRBJ2-4; no firm D call. DNA of the CDR3: TGTGCCAGCAGCTTAAGGCTAGGGAAAAACATTCAGTACTTC. Translated: CASSLRLGKNIQYF.